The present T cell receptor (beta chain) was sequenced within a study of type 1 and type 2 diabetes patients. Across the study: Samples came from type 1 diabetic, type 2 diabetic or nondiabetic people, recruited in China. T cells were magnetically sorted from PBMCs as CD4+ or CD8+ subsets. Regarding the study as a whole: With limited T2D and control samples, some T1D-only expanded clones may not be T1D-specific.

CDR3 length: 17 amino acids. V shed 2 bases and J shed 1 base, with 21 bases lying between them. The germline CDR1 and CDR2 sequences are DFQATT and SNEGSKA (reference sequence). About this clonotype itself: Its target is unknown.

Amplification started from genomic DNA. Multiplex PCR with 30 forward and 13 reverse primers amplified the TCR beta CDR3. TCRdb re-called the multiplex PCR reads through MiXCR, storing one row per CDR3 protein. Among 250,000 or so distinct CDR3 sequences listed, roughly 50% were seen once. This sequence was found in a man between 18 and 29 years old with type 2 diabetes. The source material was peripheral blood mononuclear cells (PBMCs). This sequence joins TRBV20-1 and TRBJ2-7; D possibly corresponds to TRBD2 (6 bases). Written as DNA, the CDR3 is TGCAGTGCTAGAAAGGCAGGGACTGGTCTTGCTTCCTACGAGCAGTACTTC. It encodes CSARKAGTGLASYEQYF.